This entry lists 4 T cell receptor beta chains sequenced from one sample in a study of T cell repertoires in cytomegalovirus infection. TCRdb reanalysed the reads using MiXCR and keeps one entry per CDR3 protein. The repertoire consists of 450,000 to 600,000 distinct CDR3 sequences, with around a third occurring once and the leading ten covering 15% to 20%. These receptors have no identified antigens. The sequencing here drew on cultured PBMCs, taken from culture after CMV antigen stimulation. These receptors were obtained from a human donor in good health (CMV status not recorded). Some clones in this sample may be carry-over from other donors' samples.

This clonotype is a singleton in its sample. The chain recombines TRBV30 with TRBJ2-5; TRBD1 agrees at 9 bases. The CDR3 consists of 13 residues. CDR1 and CDR2 (germline): GTSNPN, SVGIG (reference sequence). J gave up 0 bases and V 5 bases, and 1 base lay outside the gene matches. This CDR3 is CAWGQGNQETQYF. CDR3 nucleotides: TGTGCCTGGGGACAGGGGAACCAAGAGACCCAGTACTTC.

This clonotype showed up just a few times. This chain connects TRBV6-1 to TRBJ2-1; TRBD2 aligns across 15 bases. Germline V gene lookup returns CDR1 MNHNS and CDR2 SASEGT. The CDR3 length is 18 residues. V was pared by 6 bases and J by 2 bases, with 8 bases of the junction left unmatched. CDR3 DNA sequence: TGTGCCAGCAGAGACAGGACTAGCGGGAGGGCCGCCTACAATGAGCAGTTCTTC. Protein sequence: CASRDRTSGRAAYNEQFF.

This clonotype came up a few times. The V and J genes are TRBV20-1 and TRBJ2-5; tentatively, D is TRBD2 (6 bases). With 3 bases removed from V and 3 bases from J, the gap between germline ends came to 14 bases. The CDR3 has 14 residues. The germline CDR1 and CDR2 sequences are DFQATT and SNEGSKA (reference sequence). CDR3 coding DNA: TGCAGTGCTAGTAGACTTAGCGGAAAAGAGACCCAGTACTTC. Translating it yields CSASRLSGKETQYF.

This clonotype was detected only a few times. The chain uses TRBV29-1 and TRBJ1-5, with TRBD1 as a possible D gene (5 bases). CDR1 is SQVTM, CDR2 ANQGSEA, per germline. Trimming removed 5 bases from V and 0 bases from J, with 11 bases in between. The CDR3 covers 14 residues. CDR3 DNA: TGCAGCGTTCAGACAGAGAATAGCAATCAGCCCCAGCATTTT. Translation gives CSVQTENSNQPQHF.